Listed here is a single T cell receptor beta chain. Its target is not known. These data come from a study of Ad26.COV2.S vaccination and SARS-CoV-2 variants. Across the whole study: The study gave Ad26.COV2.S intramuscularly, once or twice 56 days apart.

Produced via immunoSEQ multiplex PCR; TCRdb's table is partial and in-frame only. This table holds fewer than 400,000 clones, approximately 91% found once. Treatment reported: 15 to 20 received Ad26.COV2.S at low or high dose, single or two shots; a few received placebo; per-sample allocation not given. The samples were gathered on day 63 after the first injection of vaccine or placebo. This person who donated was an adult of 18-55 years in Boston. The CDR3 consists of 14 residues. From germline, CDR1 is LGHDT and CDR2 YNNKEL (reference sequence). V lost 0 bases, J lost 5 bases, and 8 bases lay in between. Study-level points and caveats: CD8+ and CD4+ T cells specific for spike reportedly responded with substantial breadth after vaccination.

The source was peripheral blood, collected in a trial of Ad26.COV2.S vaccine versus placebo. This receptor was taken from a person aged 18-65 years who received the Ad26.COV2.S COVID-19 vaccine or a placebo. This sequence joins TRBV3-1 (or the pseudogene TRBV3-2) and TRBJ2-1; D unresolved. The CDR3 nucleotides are TGTGCCAGCAGCCAAGATGGCCGACACAATGAGCAGTTCTTC. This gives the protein CASSQDGRHNEQFF.